Below are 13 T cell receptor beta chains sequenced from a single sample in a study of T-cell reconstitution after alpha-beta-depleted transplantation in children. TCRbeta library preparation incorporated unique molecular identifiers. Each CDR3 protein gets one entry after TCRdb re-called the PCR reads with MiXCR. Among roughly 400,000 distinct CDR3 sequences, about 40% were seen once, and the ten largest hold under 30%. The sequencing used PBMCs, collected before TCRalphabeta/CD19-depleted stem cell transplant. The source of these receptors is a girl aged 2-10 years with aplastic anemia, due to receive a stem cell transplant.

In its sample, this clonotype was seen a few times. The chain combines TRBV30 with TRBJ2-7, with 7 bases lining up with TRBD1. Trimming removed 2 bases from V and 4 bases from J; junction bases left unmatched: 11. The CDR3 has 15 residues. Looked up from germline, CDR1 is GTSNPN and CDR2 is SVGIG (reference sequence). The CDR3 is CAWSPGGSPYYEQYF. The DNA for the CDR3 is TGTGCCTGGAGTCCAGGGGGATCTCCATATTACGAGCAGTACTTC.

The sample holds a few counts of this clonotype. The chain links TRBV5-4 to TRBJ1-2; TRBD1 matches 10 bases. Trimming removed 4 bases from V and 6 bases from J; junction bases left unmatched: 6. This CDR3 region has 14 residues. Germline CDR1 is SGHNT and CDR2 is YYREEE (reference sequence). Here the CDR3 reads CASSPRTGGNGYTF. CDR3 in DNA: TGTGCCAGCAGCCCGAGGACAGGGGGGAATGGCTACACCTTC.

This clonotype appeared a few times. DNA of the CDR3: TGCAGTGCTTTTGGGGAGGCGGGAGGTTTGACCGGGGAGCTGTTTTTT. This sequence encodes CSAFGEAGGLTGELFF. The chain joins TRBV20-1 to TRBJ2-2; 8 positions match TRBD2. The CDR3 consists of 16 residues. Per the germline V gene, CDR1 is DFQATT and CDR2 is SNEGSKA (reference sequence). Trimming cost V 5 bases and J 5 bases; bases outside gene matches: 13.

This chain uses TRBV4-2 with TRBJ2-2; D might be TRBD1 (6 bases). CDR1 and CDR2 (germline): LGHNA, YNFKEQ. The CDR3 consists of 16 residues. Trimming took 0 bases from V and 1 from J, leaving 9 bases between them. Here the CDR3 DNA reads TGTGCCAGCAGCCAAGAAATGGGACAGAACACCGGGGAGCTGTTTTTT. Translating it yields CASSQEMGQNTGELFF.

The V call is TRBV7-9, the J call TRBJ2-1; 9 bases match TRBD1. The CDR3 has 15 amino acids. Trimming took 5 bases from V and 9 from J; bases not matched to a gene: 11. Germline CDR1 and CDR2: SEHNR and FQNEAQ (reference sequence). DNA for the CDR3: TGTGCCAGCAGCCCCCGGACAGGGGCTGCTGGTGAGCAGTTCTTC. Translating gives CASSPRTGAAGEQFF.

This chain uses TRBV15 with TRBJ2-7; 8 nucleotides align to TRBD1. V gave up 1 base and J gave up 3 bases; unmatched junction bases: 5. Germline CDR1 is LNHNV and CDR2 is YYDKDF (reference sequence). CDR3 length: 15 amino acids. The CDR3 nucleotides are TGTGCCACCAGCAGAGTGACAGGGGACGGCTACGAGCAGTACTTC. Translating gives CATSRVTGDGYEQYF. Supplemented by reference TRBV15 and TRBJ2-7, the full variable domain reads DAMVIQNPRYQVTQFGKPVTLSCSQTLNHNVMYWYQQKSSQAPKLLFHYYDKDFNNEADTPDNFQSRRPNTSFCFLDIRSPGLGDTAMYLCATSRVTGDGYEQYFGPGTRLTVT.

This clonotype occurred a few times. The genes are TRBV7-9 and TRBJ2-2, with TRBD2 identical over 10 bases. V lost 1 base, J lost 6 bases, and 8 bases stayed unmatched. The CDR3 has 17 residues. The germline V gene has CDR1 SEHNR and CDR2 FQNEAQ (reference sequence). CDR3 sequence reads: CASSLGPSGSLSGELFF. CDR3 sequence (DNA): TGTGCCAGCAGCTTAGGACCTAGCGGGAGCCTGTCCGGGGAGCTGTTTTTT.

This chain joins TRBV18 and TRBJ2-1; D might be TRBD1 or TRBD2, each matching 5 bases. There are 16 residues in the CDR3. V was cut by 6 bases and J by 4 bases, with 19 bases left in between. CDR1 KGHSH and CDR2 LQKENI come from the germline V gene. CDR3 nucleotide sequence: TGTGCCAGCTCTCCTCGGATCCAGGGCGGGTACAATGAGCAGTTCTTC. Translation gives CASSPRIQGGYNEQFF.

The V call is TRBV6-5, the J call TRBJ2-6, with D maybe TRBD1 (5 bases). The CDR3 consists of 18 residues. Germline V CDR1 and CDR2: MNHEY, SVGAGI. The V end lost 1 base, the J end lost 0 bases, and 13 bases lay between the germline ends. The CDR3 protein is CASSYWAGSGSGANVLTF. The CDR3 DNA follows: TGTGCCAGCAGTTACTGGGCAGGGTCGGGCTCTGGGGCCAACGTCCTGACTTTC.

This clonotype was seen a few times. The gene calls are TRBV12-3 or TRBV12-4 and TRBJ1-2, with D possibly being TRBD1 (6 bases). The CDR3 runs to 14 residues. V lost 6 bases to trimming and J lost 3 bases, with 14 bases between them. The CDR3 sequence: CASSHADRYYGYTF. The CDR3 bases are TGTGCCAGCAGCCACGCCGACAGGTACTATGGCTACACCTTC.

This clonotype came up many times. V gene TRBV5-1 combines with J gene TRBJ1-5; 8 bases map to TRBD1. CDR3 length: 14 amino acids. Germline lookup yields CDR1 SGHRS and CDR2 YFSETQ. With V trimmed by 4 bases and J by 7 bases, 7 bases remained unmatched. The CDR3: CASSIGQGEQPQHF. CDR3 in DNA: TGCGCCAGCAGCATAGGACAGGGAGAACAGCCCCAGCATTTT.

The chain uses TRBV18 and TRBJ2-7; 7 nucleotides align to TRBD1. Unmatched junction bases numbered 5, after V lost 4 bases and J lost 5 bases. This CDR3 comprises 13 residues. The germline V gene has CDR1 KGHSH and CDR2 LQKENI. CDR3 sequence reads: CASSLRQGDEQYF. The CDR3 coding sequence is TGTGCCAGCTCACTCCGACAGGGTGACGAGCAGTACTTC.

CDR3 DNA: TGCAGTGCTAGCCCTAGCGGGCGGTACAATGAGCAGTTCTTC. Its translation: CSASPSGRYNEQFF. The J gene is TRBJ2-1, the V gene TRBV20-1; 8 bases fit TRBD2. The germline V gene has CDR1 DFQATT and CDR2 SNEGSKA (reference sequence). The CDR3 totals 14 residues. V lost 3 bases to trimming and J lost 4 bases; unmatched junction nucleotides: 5.